This TCR beta chain appears in the sequencing data of a study of T cells after yellow fever vaccination. TCRdb itself ran the 5' RACE reads through MiXCR, one entry per CDR3 protein. The table includes 100,000 to 150,000 distinct CDR3 sequences, 7.4% detected once. This clonotype was detected ten times or more. This CDR3 contains 15 residues. V was trimmed by 3 bases and J by 6 bases, leaving 14 bases between them. CDR1 is KGHDR and CDR2 is SFDVKD in the germline V gene. This receptor was identified in a man in his late teens or twenties who received the YFV17D yellow fever vaccine. The rearrangement links TRBV24-1 to TRBJ2-1; D call uncertain. Material: CD4+ T cells sorted from PBMCs, obtained 10 days after the first yellow fever vaccination. The CDR3 sequence is CATSDASGVSNEQFF. The CDR3 coding sequence is TGTGCCACCAGTGATGCTTCTGGGGTGTCCAATGAGCAGTTCTTC.